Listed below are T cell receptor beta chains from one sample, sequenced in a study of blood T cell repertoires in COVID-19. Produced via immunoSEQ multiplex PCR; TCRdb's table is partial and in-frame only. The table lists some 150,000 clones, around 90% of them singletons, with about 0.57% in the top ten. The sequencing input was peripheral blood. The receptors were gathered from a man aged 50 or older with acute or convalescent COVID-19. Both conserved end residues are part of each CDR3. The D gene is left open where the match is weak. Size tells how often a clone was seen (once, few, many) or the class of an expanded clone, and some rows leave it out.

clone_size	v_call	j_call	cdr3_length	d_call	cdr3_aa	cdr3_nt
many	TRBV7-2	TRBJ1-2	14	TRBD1	CASSTPGGFWGYTF	TGTGCCAGCAGCACACCAGGGGGCTTCTGGGGCTACACCTTC
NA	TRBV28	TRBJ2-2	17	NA	CASSLYVGQSDTGELFF	TGTGCCAGCAGTTTATATGTAGGACAATCCGACACCGGGGAGCTGTTTTTT
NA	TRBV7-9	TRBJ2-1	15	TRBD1	CASSEGQSSLNEQFF	TGTGCCAGCAGCGAGGGACAGTCGTCCCTTAATGAGCAGTTCTTC
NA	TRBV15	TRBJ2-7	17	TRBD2	CATSRDHGGTSGYEQYF	TGTGCCACCAGCAGAGATCACGGGGGGACTAGCGGCTACGAGCAGTACTTC
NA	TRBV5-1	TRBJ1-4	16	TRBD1	CASSQTGTAPNEKLFF	TGCGCCAGCAGTCAAACCGGGACAGCACCTAATGAAAAACTGTTTTTT
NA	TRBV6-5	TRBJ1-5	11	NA	CASGSHQPQHF	TGTGCCAGCGGCTCCCATCAGCCCCAGCATTTT
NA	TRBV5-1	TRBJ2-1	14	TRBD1	CASTPARQGSEQFF	TGCGCCAGCACGCCCGCCAGACAGGGCAGTGAGCAGTTCTTC
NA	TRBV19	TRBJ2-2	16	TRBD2	CASSPPGGLWTGELFF	TGTGCCAGTAGTCCGCCGGGGGGGCTCTGGACCGGGGAGCTGTTTTTT
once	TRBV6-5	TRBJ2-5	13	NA	CASSLSGQETQYF	TGTGCCAGCAGTCTAAGCGGGCAAGAGACCCAGTACTTC
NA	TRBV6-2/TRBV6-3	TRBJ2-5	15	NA	CASSLEGSLAETQYF	TGTGCCAGCAGTTTGGAAGGGAGCTTGGCCGAGACCCAGTACTTC
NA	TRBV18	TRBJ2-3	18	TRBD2	CASSPRASGGTNTDTQYF	TGTGCCAGCTCACCACGGGCTAGCGGGGGGACCAACACAGATACGCAGTATTTT
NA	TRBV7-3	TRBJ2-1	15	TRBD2	CASSPGLAAYNEQFF	TGTGCCAGCAGCCCGGGACTAGCGGCATACAATGAGCAGTTCTTC
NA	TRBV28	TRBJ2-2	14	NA	CASSLGHYTGELFF	TGTGCCAGCAGTTTAGGGCACTACACCGGGGAGCTGTTTTTT
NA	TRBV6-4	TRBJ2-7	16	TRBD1	CASSDPDGTDVYEQYF	TGTGCCAGCAGTGACCCCGACGGGACAGACGTCTACGAGCAGTACTTC
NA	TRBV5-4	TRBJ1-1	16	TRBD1	CASSLGGQGANTEAFF	TGTGCCAGCAGCTTGGGGGGACAGGGCGCCAACACTGAAGCTTTCTTT
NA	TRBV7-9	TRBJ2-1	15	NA	CASGSRAGSGDEQFF	TGTGCCAGCGGGAGCAGGGCGGGAAGCGGCGATGAGCAGTTCTTC
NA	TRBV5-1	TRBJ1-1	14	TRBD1	CASSSGQVNTEAFF	TGCGCCAGCAGCTCAGGACAGGTGAACACTGAAGCTTTCTTT
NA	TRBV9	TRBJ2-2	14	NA	CASSVGGDTGELFF	TGTGCCAGCAGCGTAGGGGGGGATACCGGGGAGCTGTTTTTT
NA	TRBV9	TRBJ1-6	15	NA	CASSVEGRHNSPLHF	TGTGCCAGCAGCGTAGAAGGCAGGCATAATTCACCCCTCCACTTT
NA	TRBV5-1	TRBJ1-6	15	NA	CASSLQSSYNSPLHF	TGCGCCAGCAGCTTACAGAGCTCCTATAATTCACCCCTCCACTTT
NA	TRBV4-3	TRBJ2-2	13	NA	CASSQDRGRELFF	TGCGCCAGCAGCCAAGATCGAGGGCGGGAGCTGTTTTTT
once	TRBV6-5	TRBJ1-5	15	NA	CASSEWTAGNQPQHF	TGTGCCAGCAGCGAGTGGACAGCGGGCAATCAGCCCCAGCATTTT
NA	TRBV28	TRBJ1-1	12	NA	CVTHAGDTEAFF	TGTGTGACCCACGCCGGGGACACTGAAGCTTTCTTT
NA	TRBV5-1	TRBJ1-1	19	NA	CASSLGPGSTLRRDTEAFF	TGCGCCAGCAGCTTGGGTCCCGGAAGCACCTTACGGCGGGACACTGAAGCTTTCTTT
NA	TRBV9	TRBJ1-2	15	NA	CASSVGTAVFYGYTF	TGTGCCAGCAGCGTAGGGACAGCTGTTTTCTATGGCTACACCTTC
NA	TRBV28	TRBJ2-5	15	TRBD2	CASSSGTSGSRTQYF	TGTGCCAGCAGTTCTGGGACTAGCGGGAGTCGGACCCAGTACTTC
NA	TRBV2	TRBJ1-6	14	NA	CASGGVTYNSPLHF	TGTGCCAGCGGGGGGGTCACCTATAATTCACCCCTCCACTTT
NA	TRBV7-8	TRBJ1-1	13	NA	CASSLAYGPSGFF	TGTGCCAGCAGCTTAGCTTACGGACCCAGCGGTTTCTTT
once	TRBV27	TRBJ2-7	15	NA	CASSPLSRDIYEQYF	TGTGCCAGCAGTCCCCTGTCCCGGGACATTTACGAGCAGTACTTC
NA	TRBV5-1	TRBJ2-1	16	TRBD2	CASSLQGTTSYNEQFF	TGCGCCAGCAGCTTACAAGGGACTACCTCTTACAATGAGCAGTTCTTC
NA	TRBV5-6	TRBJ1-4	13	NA	CASSLRPREKLFF	TGTGCCAGCAGCTTACGGCCTAGGGAAAAACTGTTTTTT
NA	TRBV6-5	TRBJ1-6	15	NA	CASRRQSSYNSPLHF	TGTGCCAGCAGGAGACAGAGCTCCTATAATTCACCCCTCCACTTT
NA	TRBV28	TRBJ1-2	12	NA	CASSDLDYGYTF	TGTGCCAGCAGCGACTTGGACTATGGCTACACCTTC